This TCR beta chain is from a study of neurological immune-mediated disorders. Study details: Secondary progressive disease was present in 3, and relapsing-remitting disease in 31, of the approximately 35 multiple sclerosis patients. Study conclusions and caveats: Because no CDR3 amino acid sequences were shared across subjects by expanded clones, private repertoires were suggested in all groups.

V lost 6 bases and J lost 2, with 13 bases in between. The CDR3 loop spans 14 amino acids. Template-switch 5'RACE cDNA synthesis added a 10-nucleotide unique molecular identifier. TCRdb processed the 5' RACE reads anew with MiXCR; each CDR3 protein has one entry. The sample lists 46,000 or so distinct CDR3 sequences, roughly 4.1% occurring once. This clonotype was picked up many times. The antigen is unknown. Unsorted libraries used 2 million PBMCs kept at -80 degrees C. The clonotype was recovered from a woman aged 55-70 years with multiple sclerosis. The sequencing sample was made of PBMCs. J is TRBJ2-5 and V is TRBV12-3 or TRBV12-4, with D unresolved. The CDR3: CASSLGRSQETQYF. CDR3 sequence (DNA): TGTGCCAGCAGCCTCGGACGCTCACAAGAGACCCAGTACTTC.